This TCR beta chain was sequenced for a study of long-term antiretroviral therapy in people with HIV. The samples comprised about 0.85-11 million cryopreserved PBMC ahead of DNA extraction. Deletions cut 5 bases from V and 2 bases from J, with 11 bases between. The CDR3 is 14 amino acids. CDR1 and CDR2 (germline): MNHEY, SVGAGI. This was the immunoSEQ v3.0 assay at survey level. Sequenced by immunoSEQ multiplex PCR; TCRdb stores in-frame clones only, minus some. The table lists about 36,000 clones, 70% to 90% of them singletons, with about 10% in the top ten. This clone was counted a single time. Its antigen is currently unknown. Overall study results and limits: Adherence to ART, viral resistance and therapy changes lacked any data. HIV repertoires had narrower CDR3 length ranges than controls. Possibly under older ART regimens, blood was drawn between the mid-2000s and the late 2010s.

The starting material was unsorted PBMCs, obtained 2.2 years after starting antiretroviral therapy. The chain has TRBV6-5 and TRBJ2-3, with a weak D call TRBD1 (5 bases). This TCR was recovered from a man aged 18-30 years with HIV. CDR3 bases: TGTGCCAGCAGTCAAGCCAGGGTCACAGATACGCAGTATTTT. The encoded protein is CASSQARVTDTQYF.